These 30 T cell receptor beta chains were all obtained from the same sample, sequenced in a study of blood T cell repertoires in COVID-19. Assay used: immunoSEQ multiplex PCR; TCRdb lists only in-frame clones, some missing. The sample records about 24,000 clones, 75% to 90% being singletons. What was sequenced was peripheral blood. These receptor sequences come from a human donor with active COVID-19. The donor label of this sample is uncertain.

The chain joins TRBV9 to TRBJ2-3; D is possibly TRBD1 (5 bases). V lost 5 bases and J lost 4, with 17 bases in between. The CDR3 is 15 amino acids. Germline V gene data show CDR1 as SGDLS and CDR2 as YYNGEE. CDR3 nucleotides: TGTGCCAGCAGACCGACAGAGCTCGCGGCAGATACGCAGTATTTT. Translation: CASRPTELAADTQYF.

DNA for the CDR3: TGCAGCGTTACCCCTCTCCCCGGGGATACCATATATTTT. It yields the protein CSVTPLPGDTIYF. J is TRBJ1-3 and V is TRBV29-1; no firm D call. CDR3 size: 13 residues. V was shortened by 5 bases and J by 10 bases, with 18 bases between the two germline ends. Germline-derived CDR1 and CDR2 are SQVTM and ANQGSEA.

The CDR3 sequence is CASLSSGGYQETQYF. The CDR3, as DNA: TGTGCCAGTCTATCTAGCGGGGGGTACCAAGAGACCCAGTACTTC. The chain employs TRBV13 and TRBJ2-5, with 11 bases aligning to TRBD2. Losses at the gene ends were 9 bases for V and 0 bases for J; bases not matched to a gene: 6. In germline, CDR1 is PRHDT, CDR2 FYEKMQ (reference sequence). The CDR3 is 15 residues long.

The J gene is TRBJ2-7, the V gene TRBV5-6; possibly TRBD1 for D (6 bases). Germline V gene lookup returns CDR1 SGHDT and CDR2 YYEEEE. The CDR3 runs to 15 residues. The V and J ends lost 0 bases and 4 bases respectively, with 14 bases between them. CDR3 protein: CASSLAAGAPYEQYF. The CDR3, as DNA: TGTGCCAGCAGCTTGGCGGCAGGGGCGCCTTACGAGCAGTACTTC.

The chain links TRBV7-6 to TRBJ2-6; D is possibly TRBD2 (5 bases). Trimming took off 5 bases at V and 0 bases at J, with 11 bases between the two ends. The length of the CDR3 is 16 residues. CDR1 SGHVS and CDR2 FNYEAQ come from the germline V gene. The CDR3 nucleotides read TGTGCCAGCAGCCGGGATGCGAACTCTGGGGCCAACGTCCTGACTTTC. This sequence encodes CASSRDANSGANVLTF.

The gene calls are TRBV7-8 and TRBJ1-1; D unresolved. The germline V gene encodes CDR1 SGHVS and CDR2 FQNEAQ. The CDR3 is 14 amino acids. Trimming cost V 1 base and J 3 bases, with 9 bases left between them. This chain's CDR3 is CASSLGREYTEAFF. In nucleotides, the CDR3 is TGTGCCAGCAGCTTAGGTAGGGAGTACACTGAAGCTTTCTTT.

This chain links TRBV29-1 with TRBJ1-1; D is unclear. Germline CDR1 is SQVTM and CDR2 is ANQGSEA. Trimming stripped 5 bases from V and 1 base from J, with 11 bases between. This CDR3 has 13 amino acids. The CDR3 loop is CSVLAGENTEAFF. The CDR3 DNA follows: TGCAGCGTTCTGGCTGGAGAGAACACTGAAGCTTTCTTT.

The chain joins TRBV11-3 to TRBJ2-7; a possible D gene is TRBD2 (6 bases). Trimming took 4 bases from V and 7 from J, leaving 23 bases between them. The germline gives CDR1 SGHNT, CDR2 YENEEA. The CDR3 contains 16 residues. The CDR3 loop is CASSSQVGDSGGEQYF. Written as DNA, the CDR3 is TGTGCCAGCAGCTCGCAGGTGGGGGACTCCGGGGGAGAGCAGTACTTC.

The rearrangement joins TRBV7-2 to TRBJ2-3; no reliable D call. Germline V gives CDR1 SGHTA, CDR2 FQGNSA. Trimming removed 3 bases from V and 7 bases from J, with 14 bases in between. The CDR3 has 14 amino acids. The CDR3 region is CASSFSSQINTQYF. CDR3 DNA: TGTGCCAGCAGCTTTTCCTCCCAGATAAATACGCAGTATTTT. Based on the CDR3 plus reference TRBV7-2 and TRBJ2-3, the full variable domain is GAGVSQSPSNKVTEKGKDVELRCDPISGHTALYWYRQSLGQGLEFLIYFQGNSAPDKSGLPSDRFSAERTGGSVSTLTIQRTQQEDSAVYLCASSFSSQINTQYFGPGTRLTVL.

The chain uses TRBV5-1 and TRBJ1-1; 7 bases are a match to TRBD1. V was pared by 3 bases and J by 7 bases, with 6 bases of the junction left unmatched. This CDR3 comprises 13 residues. The germline V gene has CDR1 SGHRS and CDR2 YFSETQ. The DNA of the CDR3 is TGCGCCAGCAGCTACCAGGGGGGTTATGAAGCTTTCTTT. Translating gives CASSYQGGYEAFF. Full variable domain (rest looked up from reference TRBV5-1 and TRBJ1-1): KAGVTQTPRYLIKTRGQQVTLSCSPISGHRSVSWYQQTPGQGLQFLFEYFSETQRNKGNFPGRFSGRQFSNSRSEMNVSTLELGDSALYLCASSYQGGYEAFFGQGTRLTVV.

The rearrangement links TRBV21-1 to TRBJ2-3; the table's TRBD2 call for D was not verified on the DNA. TRBV21-1 is an annotated pseudogene. This CDR3 is built from 14 residues. The chain's CDR3 is CASSSARLTDTQYF. The DNA of the CDR3 is TGTGCCAGCAGCTCTGCGCGCCTTACAGATACGCAGTATTTT.

This clone occurred once. The chain recombines TRBV5-1 with TRBJ1-3; D ambiguous. CDR3 length equals 16 residues. Trimming cost V 2 bases and J 0 bases, with 12 bases left between them. CDR1 SGHRS and CDR2 YFSETQ come from the germline V gene. CDR3 residues: CASSLLWRGSGNTIYF. CDR3 sequence (DNA): TGCGCCAGCAGCTTACTTTGGCGGGGCTCTGGAAACACCATATATTTT.

The chain joins TRBV2 to TRBJ2-3; a weak D match, TRBD2 (5 bases). V shed 1 base and J shed 4 bases, with 15 bases lying between them. The CDR3 is 16 residues long. CDR1 is SNHLY and CDR2 is FYNNEI in the germline V gene. The CDR3 DNA follows: TGTGCCAGCAGTGAAGGGGCGAGCGGTAACCCAGATACGCAGTATTTT. Its translation: CASSEGASGNPDTQYF.

V is TRBV7-2 and J is TRBJ1-2; D not resolved. Germline V gene sequence: CDR1 SGHTA, CDR2 FQGNSA. This CDR3 has 11 residues. Trimming pared 5 bases from V and 10 bases from J, leaving 11 bases between. The CDR3 bases are TGTGCCAGCAGCCCTCGGGAGCTCTACACCTTC. Translating it yields CASSPRELYTF.

This clone was detected a few times. The chain combines TRBV10-2 with TRBJ2-6; the match to TRBD1 covers 7 bases. V shed 3 bases and J 0 bases; nucleotides not matched to a gene: 5. The germline V gene encodes CDR1 WSHSY and CDR2 SAAADI. The CDR3 has 17 amino acids. The CDR3 DNA follows: TGCGCCAGCAGTGATATATCAGGGGGCTCTGGGGCCAACGTCCTGACTTTC. Amino acid sequence: CASSDISGGSGANVLTF.

The rearrangement joins TRBV6-5 to TRBJ2-5, with TRBD1 matching over 9 bases. Germline-derived CDR1 and CDR2 are MNHEY and SVGAGI. Germline trimming cut 0 bases from V and 4 bases from J; bases unmatched to any gene: 6. This CDR3 has 16 residues. The CDR3: CASSYSGTGYRETQYF. CDR3 bases: TGTGCCAGCAGTTACTCCGGGACAGGGTATAGAGAGACCCAGTACTTC.

This clone showed up just a few times. V gene TRBV2 combines with J gene TRBJ1-5; TRBD1 is a possible D gene (6 bases). The CDR3 extends over 14 amino acids. V was clipped by 2 bases and J by 7 bases, with 12 bases between them. Germline CDR1 SNHLY, CDR2 FYNNEI. The CDR3 reads CASSEYGGQQPQHF. The CDR3 bases are TGTGCCAGCAGTGAATATGGGGGCCAACAGCCCCAGCATTTT. Complete variable domain (other parts from reference TRBV2 and TRBJ1-5): EPEVTQTPSHQVTQMGQEVILRCVPISNHLYFYWYRQILGQKVEFLVSFYNNEISEKSEIFDDQFSVERPDGSNFTLKIRSTKLEDSAMYFCASSEYGGQQPQHFGDGTRLSIL.

The chain is built from TRBV19 and TRBJ2-5; 7 positions agree with TRBD1. CDR1 and CDR2 (germline): LNHDA, SQIVND (reference sequence). V lost 9 bases and J lost 5; bases outside the gene matches: 12. The CDR3 extends over 14 amino acids. CDR3 in DNA: TGTGCCAGCAGGGTGGCAGGGGGTCGGGAGACCCAGTACTTC. This translates into CASRVAGGRETQYF.

The chain employs TRBV5-1 and TRBJ2-7; 12 nucleotides match TRBD2. Per the germline V gene, CDR1 is SGHRS and CDR2 is YFSETQ. V gave up 1 base and J gave up 6 bases; unmatched junction bases: 5. CDR3 size: 15 residues. Here the CDR3 reads CASSLPSGREGEQYF. CDR3 DNA sequence: TGCGCCAGCAGCTTGCCTAGCGGGAGGGAAGGCGAGCAGTACTTC.

The rearrangement joins TRBV11-3 to TRBJ2-5; 9 bases align to TRBD1. Germline CDR1 and CDR2: SGHNT and YENEEA. This CDR3 spans 15 amino acids. Germline trimming cut 5 bases from V and 5 bases from J; bases unmatched to any gene: 9. CDR3 loop: CASSPHRGRGETQYF. Written as DNA, the CDR3 is TGTGCCAGCAGCCCCCACAGGGGGCGCGGGGAGACCCAGTACTTC.

This sequence joins TRBV18 and TRBJ2-1, with 14 bases that match TRBD2. In germline, CDR1 is KGHSH, CDR2 LQKENI. The CDR3 is 20 residues long. V trimming: 0 bases; J trimming: 7 bases; junction bases outside the gene matches: 14. CDR3 region: CASSPPGTSGSYLVGNEQFF. The CDR3, as DNA: TGTGCCAGCTCACCACCTGGGACTAGCGGGAGTTACTTGGTGGGAAATGAGCAGTTCTTC. Drawing the rest from reference TRBV18 and TRBJ2-1, the complete variable domain is NAGVMQNPRHLVRRRGQEARLRCSPMKGHSHVYWYRQLPEEGLKFMVYLQKENIIDESGMPKERFSAEFPKEGPSILRIQQVVRGDSAAYFCASSPPGTSGSYLVGNEQFFGPGTRLTVL.

The CDR3 is CASSLAAGGPGETQYF. CDR3 DNA sequence: TGCGCCAGCAGCTTGGCCGCGGGGGGGCCGGGAGAGACCCAGTACTTC. This chain connects TRBV5-1 to TRBJ2-5; TRBD2 matches at 9 bases. Germline V CDR1 and CDR2: SGHRS, YFSETQ. V lost 0 bases and J lost 4; bases outside the gene matches: 7. The CDR3 spans 16 residues.

This rearrangement joins TRBV29-1 to TRBJ2-1; D is perhaps TRBD2 (6 bases). The V gene lost 3 bases and the J gene lost 13 bases, with 13 bases spanning the gap. The germline V gene encodes CDR1 SQVTM and CDR2 ANQGSEA. CDR3 length equals 11 residues. CDR3 in DNA: TGCAGCGTTGACTCGGGGGATGGACAGTTCTTC. Its protein product is CSVDSGDGQFF.

This chain joins TRBV30 and TRBJ1-2, with D possibly TRBD1 on 6 matching bases. Trimming took off 3 bases at V and 8 bases at J, with 25 bases between the two ends. This CDR3 is built from 16 residues. Germline V lookup: CDR1 GTSNPN, CDR2 SVGIG (reference sequence). CDR3 protein: CAWSPITSGAFGGYTF. CDR3 coding DNA: TGTGCCTGGAGCCCTATCACTTCAGGGGCGTTCGGGGGCTACACCTTC. The variable domain in full, with the rest retrieved from reference TRBV30 and TRBJ1-2, is SQTIHQWPATLVQPVGSPLSLECTVEGTSNPNLYWYRQAAGRGLQLLFYSVGIGQISSEVPQNLSASRPQDRQFILSSKKLLLSDSGFYLCAWSPITSGAFGGYTFGSGTRLTVV.

The chain carries TRBV24-1 and TRBJ2-1; 11 bases line up with TRBD2. CDR3 length equals 17 residues. With V trimmed by 6 bases and J by 1 base, 7 bases remained unmatched. Germline V gene data show CDR1 as KGHDR and CDR2 as SFDVKD. Here the CDR3 DNA reads TGTGCCACCAGTTCGGTAGCGGGGGGGAATTCCTACAATGAGCAGTTCTTC. Protein product: CATSSVAGGNSYNEQFF.

The rearrangement joins TRBV6-1 to TRBJ1-4; the D is unclear. Between the trimmed V and J ends, which lost 0 bases and 0 bases, there was a span of 17 bases. CDR3 size: 19 residues. The germline CDR1 and CDR2 sequences are MNHNS and SASEGT. CDR3: CASSEALFRSLTTNEKLFF. CDR3 sequence (DNA): TGTGCCAGCAGTGAAGCGTTGTTCAGGTCGCTAACAACTAATGAAAAACTGTTTTTT.

The chain combines TRBV2 with TRBJ1-1, with TRBD1 as a possible D gene (6 bases). Germline CDR1 and CDR2: SNHLY and FYNNEI. Trimming took 6 bases from V and 3 from J, leaving 17 bases between them. The CDR3 loop spans 15 amino acids. The CDR3 DNA sequence: TGTGCCAGCAGATCAAAGACAGGTGCGGACACTGAAGCTTTCTTT. Translated, it gives CASRSKTGADTEAFF.

This chain links TRBV9 with TRBJ1-1; D unclear. CDR1 is SGDLS, CDR2 YYNGEE, per germline. The CDR3 has 15 residues. Trimming shortened V by 3 bases and J by 0 bases, and 12 bases separated the two germline ends. The CDR3 DNA reads as TGTGCCAGCAGCGAGGGAGGCGGCATGAACACTGAAGCTTTCTTT. It specifies CASSEGGGMNTEAFF.

The chain couples TRBV7-8 to TRBJ1-6; 10 bases fit TRBD1. Germline CDR1 SGHVS, CDR2 FQNEAQ. The CDR3 loop spans 19 amino acids. Trimming took 3 bases from V and 7 from J; bases not matched to a gene: 15. CDR3 in DNA: TGTGCCAGCAGCTTTGGGGAGGGGACAGGGGCTATGGGGAATTCACCCCTCCACTTT. Translating it yields CASSFGEGTGAMGNSPLHF.

This clone was seen just once. The J gene is TRBJ2-3, the V gene TRBV2, with no clear D. The CDR3 runs 13 residues. The germline V and J ends were trimmed by 10 bases and 1 base, with 12 bases remaining between them. The V gene's germline CDR1 is SNHLY and CDR2 FYNNEI. This CDR3 reads CAISTRRTDTQYF. The CDR3 region has the DNA TGTGCCATCTCGACACGTCGCACAGATACGCAGTATTTT.